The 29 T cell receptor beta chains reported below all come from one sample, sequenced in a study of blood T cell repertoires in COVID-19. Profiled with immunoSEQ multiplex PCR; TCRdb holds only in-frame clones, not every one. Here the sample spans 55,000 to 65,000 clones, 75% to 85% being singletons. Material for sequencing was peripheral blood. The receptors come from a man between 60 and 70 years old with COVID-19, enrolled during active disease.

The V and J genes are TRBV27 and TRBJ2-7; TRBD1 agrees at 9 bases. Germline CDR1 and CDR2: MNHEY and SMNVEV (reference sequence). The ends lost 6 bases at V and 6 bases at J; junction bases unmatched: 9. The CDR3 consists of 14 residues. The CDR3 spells CASRVRDRALEQYF. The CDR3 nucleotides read TGTGCCAGCAGGGTCCGGGACAGGGCCCTCGAGCAGTACTTC.

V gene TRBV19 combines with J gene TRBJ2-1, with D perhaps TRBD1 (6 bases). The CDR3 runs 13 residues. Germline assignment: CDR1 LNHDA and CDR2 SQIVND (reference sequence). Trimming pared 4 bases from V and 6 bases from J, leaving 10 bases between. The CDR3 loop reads CASSTLQGNEQFF. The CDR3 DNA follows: TGTGCCAGTAGTACGCTACAGGGCAATGAGCAGTTCTTC.

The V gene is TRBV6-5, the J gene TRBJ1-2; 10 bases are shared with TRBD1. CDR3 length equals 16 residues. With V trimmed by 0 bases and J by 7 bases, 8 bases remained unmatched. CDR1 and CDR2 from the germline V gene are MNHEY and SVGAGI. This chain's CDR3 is CASSYSGTGATGGYTF. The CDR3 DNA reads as TGTGCCAGCAGTTACTCCGGGACAGGGGCCACAGGTGGCTACACCTTC.

CDR3 in amino acids: CASSRTGDDMNEQFF. CDR3 bases: TGTGCCAGCAGCAGGACAGGGGATGATATGAATGAGCAGTTCTTC. This rearrangement joins TRBV9 to TRBJ2-1, with TRBD1 identical over 9 bases. Germline V CDR1 and CDR2: SGDLS, YYNGEE. The V and J ends lost 4 bases and 7 bases, in that order; junction bases with no gene match: 9. The CDR3 extends over 15 amino acids.

This chain's CDR3 is CASSLDYRDYEQYF. CDR3 DNA sequence: TGTGCCAGCAGCTTGGACTATCGAGACTACGAGCAGTACTTC. The rearrangement joins TRBV5-4 to TRBJ2-7; D gene ambiguous. Germline CDR1 reads SGHNT; CDR2 reads YYREEE (reference sequence). The CDR3 runs to 14 residues. V shed 0 bases and J shed 3 bases, with 10 bases lying between them.

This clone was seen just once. The CDR3 sequence: CATSGSRAANEKLFF. In DNA, the CDR3 is TGTGCCACCAGCGGCAGCAGGGCCGCTAATGAAAAACTGTTTTTT. This rearrangement joins TRBV15 to TRBJ1-4, with a possible D match to TRBD1 (5 bases). The CDR3 has 15 amino acids. V was trimmed by 5 bases and J by 3 bases, leaving 13 bases between them. CDR1 and CDR2 (germline): LNHNV, YYDKDF (reference sequence).

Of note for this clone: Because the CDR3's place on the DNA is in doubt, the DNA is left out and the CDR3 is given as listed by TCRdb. The CDR3 protein is CASSFGPGVEQYF. The chain links TRBV12-3 or TRBV12-4 to TRBJ2-7; the DNA was not compared with TRBD1, the D call given in the table. The CDR3 extends over 13 residues, inclusive of both ends.

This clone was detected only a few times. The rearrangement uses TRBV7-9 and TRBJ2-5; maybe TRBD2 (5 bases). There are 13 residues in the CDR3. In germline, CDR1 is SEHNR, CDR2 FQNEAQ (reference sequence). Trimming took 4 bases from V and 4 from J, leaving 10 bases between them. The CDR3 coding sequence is TGTGCCAGCAGCTGGCGGGCCCGAGAGACCCAGTACTTC. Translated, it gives CASSWRARETQYF.

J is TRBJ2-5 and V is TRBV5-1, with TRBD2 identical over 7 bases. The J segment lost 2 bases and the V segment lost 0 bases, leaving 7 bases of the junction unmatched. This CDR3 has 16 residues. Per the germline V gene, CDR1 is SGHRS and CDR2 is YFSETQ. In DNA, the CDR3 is TGCGCCAGCAGCTTGGCCATGGGGGAGGGGCAAGAGACCCAGTACTTC. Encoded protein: CASSLAMGEGQETQYF.

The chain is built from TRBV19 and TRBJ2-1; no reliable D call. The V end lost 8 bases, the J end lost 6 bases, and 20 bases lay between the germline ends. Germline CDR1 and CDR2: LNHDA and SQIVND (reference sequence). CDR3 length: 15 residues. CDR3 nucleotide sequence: TGTGCCAGTGAAGCCGCTCTATGGTCCGGCAATGAGCAGTTCTTC. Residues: CASEAALWSGNEQFF.

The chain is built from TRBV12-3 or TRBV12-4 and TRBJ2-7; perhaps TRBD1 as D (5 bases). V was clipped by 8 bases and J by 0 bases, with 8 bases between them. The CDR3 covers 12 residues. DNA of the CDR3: TGTGCCAGCTCAGGGTACTCCTACGAGCAGTACTTC. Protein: CASSGYSYEQYF.

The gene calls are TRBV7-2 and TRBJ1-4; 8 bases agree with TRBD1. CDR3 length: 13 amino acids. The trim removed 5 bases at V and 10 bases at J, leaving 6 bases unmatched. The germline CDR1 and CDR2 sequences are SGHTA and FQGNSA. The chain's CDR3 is CASSGSGTGKLFF. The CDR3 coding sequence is TGTGCCAGCAGCGGATCCGGGACAGGAAAACTGTTTTTT.

The CDR3 DNA sequence: TGCGCCAGCAGCCGATCTAATAGTATCCCTGAAGCTTTCTTT. Encoded protein: CASSRSNSIPEAFF. The V gene is TRBV5-1, the J gene TRBJ1-1; D not resolved. The germline V gene encodes CDR1 SGHRS and CDR2 YFSETQ. CDR3 length: 14 amino acids. V lost 4 bases and J lost 6, with 16 bases in between. The variable domain in full, with the rest retrieved from reference TRBV5-1 and TRBJ1-1, is KAGVTQTPRYLIKTRGQQVTLSCSPISGHRSVSWYQQTPGQGLQFLFEYFSETQRNKGNFPGRFSGRQFSNSRSEMNVSTLELGDSALYLCASSRSNSIPEAFFGQGTRLTVV.

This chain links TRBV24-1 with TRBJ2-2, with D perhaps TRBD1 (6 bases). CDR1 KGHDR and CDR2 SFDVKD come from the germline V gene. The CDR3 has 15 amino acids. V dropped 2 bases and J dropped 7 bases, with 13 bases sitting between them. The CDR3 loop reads CATSDSRTANGELFF. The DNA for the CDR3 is TGTGCCACCAGTGATTCTAGGACAGCAAACGGGGAGCTGTTTTTT.

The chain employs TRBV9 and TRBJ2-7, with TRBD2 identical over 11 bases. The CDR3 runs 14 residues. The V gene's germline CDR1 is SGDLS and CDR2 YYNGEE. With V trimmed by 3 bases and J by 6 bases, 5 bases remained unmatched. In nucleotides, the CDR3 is TGTGCCAGCAGCGGTAGCGGGAGGGCCGTCGAGCAGTACTTC. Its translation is CASSGSGRAVEQYF.

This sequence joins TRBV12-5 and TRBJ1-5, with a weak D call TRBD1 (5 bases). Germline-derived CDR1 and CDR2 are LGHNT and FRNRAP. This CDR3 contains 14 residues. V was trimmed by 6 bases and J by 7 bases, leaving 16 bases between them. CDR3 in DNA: TGTGCTAGTGGCTCGGGACTACCCGGGCAGCCCCAGCATTTT. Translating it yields CASGSGLPGQPQHF.

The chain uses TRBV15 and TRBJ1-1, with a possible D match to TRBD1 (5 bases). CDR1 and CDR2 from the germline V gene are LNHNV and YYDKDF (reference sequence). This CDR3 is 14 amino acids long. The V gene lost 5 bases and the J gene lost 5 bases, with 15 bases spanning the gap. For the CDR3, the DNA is TGTGCCACCAGCTTGACGGGGGTCCGGACTGAAGCTTTCTTT. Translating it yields CATSLTGVRTEAFF.

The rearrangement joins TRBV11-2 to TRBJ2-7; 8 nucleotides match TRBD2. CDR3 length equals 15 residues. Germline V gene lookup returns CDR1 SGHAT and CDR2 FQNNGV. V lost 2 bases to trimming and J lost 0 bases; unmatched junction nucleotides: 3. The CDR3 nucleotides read TGTGCCAGCAGCTTAATAGCGGGGAGCTCCTACGAGCAGTACTTC. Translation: CASSLIAGSSYEQYF.

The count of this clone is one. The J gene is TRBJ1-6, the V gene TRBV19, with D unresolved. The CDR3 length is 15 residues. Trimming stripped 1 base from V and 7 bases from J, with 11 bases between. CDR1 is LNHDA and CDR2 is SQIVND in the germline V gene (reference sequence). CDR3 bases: TGTGCCAGTAGTATAGCGTCTCGGGAAAATTCACCCCTCCACTTT. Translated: CASSIASRENSPLHF.

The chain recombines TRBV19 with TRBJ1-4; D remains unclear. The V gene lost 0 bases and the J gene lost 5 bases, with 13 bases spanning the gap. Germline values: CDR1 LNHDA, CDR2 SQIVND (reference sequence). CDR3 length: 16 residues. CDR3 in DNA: TGTGCCAGTAGTATAGAGGGAGGCAGAACAAATGAAAAACTGTTTTTT. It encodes CASSIEGGRTNEKLFF.

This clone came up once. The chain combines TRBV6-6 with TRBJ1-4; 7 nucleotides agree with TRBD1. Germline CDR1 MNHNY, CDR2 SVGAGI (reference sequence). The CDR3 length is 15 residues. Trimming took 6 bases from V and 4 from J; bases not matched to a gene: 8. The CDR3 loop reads CASSSGQAVNEKLFF. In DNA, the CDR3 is TGTGCCAGCAGCTCAGGACAGGCCGTTAATGAAAAACTGTTTTTT.

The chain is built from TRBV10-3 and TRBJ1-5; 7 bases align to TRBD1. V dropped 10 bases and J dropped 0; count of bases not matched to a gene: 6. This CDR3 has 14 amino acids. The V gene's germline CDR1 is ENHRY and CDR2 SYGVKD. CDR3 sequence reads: CATDQGVSNQPQHF. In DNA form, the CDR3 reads TGTGCCACCGACCAGGGGGTTAGCAATCAGCCCCAGCATTTT.

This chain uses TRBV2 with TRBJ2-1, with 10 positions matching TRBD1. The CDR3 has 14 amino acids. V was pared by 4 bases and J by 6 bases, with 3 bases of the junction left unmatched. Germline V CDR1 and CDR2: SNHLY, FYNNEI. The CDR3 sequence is CASSGTGGRNEQFF. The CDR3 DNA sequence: TGTGCCAGCAGTGGGACAGGGGGTCGCAATGAGCAGTTCTTC.

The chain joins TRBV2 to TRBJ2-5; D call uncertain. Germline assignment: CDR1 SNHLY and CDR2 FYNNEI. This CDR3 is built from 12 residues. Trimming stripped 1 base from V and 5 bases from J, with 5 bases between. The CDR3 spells CASSEGRETQYF. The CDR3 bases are TGTGCCAGCAGTGAAGGGCGGGAGACCCAGTACTTC. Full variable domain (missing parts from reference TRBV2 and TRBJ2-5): EPEVTQTPSHQVTQMGQEVILRCVPISNHLYFYWYRQILGQKVEFLVSFYNNEISEKSEIFDDQFSVERPDGSNFTLKIRSTKLEDSAMYFCASSEGRETQYFGPGTRLLVL.

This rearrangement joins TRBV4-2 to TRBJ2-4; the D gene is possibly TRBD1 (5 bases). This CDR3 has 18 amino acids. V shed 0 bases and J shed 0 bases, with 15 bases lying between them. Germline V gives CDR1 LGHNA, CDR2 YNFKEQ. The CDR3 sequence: CASSQEWGQDLAKNIQYF. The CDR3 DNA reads TGTGCCAGCAGCCAAGAGTGGGGCCAGGATCTAGCCAAAAACATTCAGTACTTC.

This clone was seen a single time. The DNA of the CDR3 is TGTGCCAGTAGTATAGGAGCGGGGGGCTCCTACAATGAGCAGTTCTTC. It encodes CASSIGAGGSYNEQFF. The chain employs TRBV19 and TRBJ2-1; 9 nucleotides align to TRBD2. Germline CDR1 and CDR2: LNHDA and SQIVND (reference sequence). J was trimmed by 0 bases and V by 1 base; bases with no gene match: 1. The CDR3 extends over 16 amino acids.

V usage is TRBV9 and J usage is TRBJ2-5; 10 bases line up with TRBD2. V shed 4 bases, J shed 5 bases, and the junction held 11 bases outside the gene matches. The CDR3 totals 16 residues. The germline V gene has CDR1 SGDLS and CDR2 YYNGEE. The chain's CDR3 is CASSQGFSGGRETQYF. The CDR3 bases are TGTGCCAGCAGCCAGGGATTTAGCGGGGGGAGGGAGACCCAGTACTTC.

In DNA form, the CDR3 reads TGTGCCACCAGTCAGGGGGACACTGAAGCTTTCTTT. The encoded protein is CATSQGDTEAFF. The chain combines TRBV7-8 with TRBJ1-1, with 7 nucleotides matching TRBD1. Germline trimming cut 10 bases from V and 3 bases from J; bases unmatched to any gene: 5. The CDR3 is made up of 12 amino acids. Germline assignment: CDR1 SGHVS and CDR2 FQNEAQ. Full variable domain (remainder filled in from reference TRBV7-8 and TRBJ1-1): GAGVSQSPRYKVAKRGQDVALRCDPISGHVSLFWYQQALGQGPEFLTYFQNEAQLDKSGLPSDRFFAERPEGSVSTLKIQRTQQEDSAVYLCATSQGDTEAFFGQGTRLTVV.

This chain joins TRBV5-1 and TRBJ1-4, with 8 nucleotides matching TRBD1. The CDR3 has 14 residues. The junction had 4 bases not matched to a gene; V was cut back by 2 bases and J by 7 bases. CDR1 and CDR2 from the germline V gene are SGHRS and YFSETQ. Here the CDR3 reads CASSFGQGAEKLFF. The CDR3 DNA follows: TGCGCCAGCAGCTTTGGACAGGGCGCTGAAAAACTGTTTTTT.